The clone carrying this T cell receptor beta chain was detected once. Sequencing used immunoSEQ multiplex PCR; TCRdb keeps in-frame clones, though not all of them. Found here are approximately 45,000 clones, 96% of them singletons; the top ten hold 0.35% to 0.4%. These data originate in a study of technical replicates of blood from a handful of donors. V was shortened by 2 bases and J by 2 bases, with 10 bases between the two germline ends. CDR1 is ENHRY and CDR2 is SYGVKD in the germline V gene. The CDR3 has 15 amino acids. The rearrangement joins TRBV10-3 to TRBJ1-5, with D tentatively TRBD1 (6 bases). The receptor was isolated from a human donor in good health. The sequencing input was T cells isolated from PBMCs. The DNA for the CDR3 is TGTGCCATCAGTGAGGGGGCAGGGGGCAATCAGCCCCAGCATTTT. This translates into CAISEGAGGNQPQHF.